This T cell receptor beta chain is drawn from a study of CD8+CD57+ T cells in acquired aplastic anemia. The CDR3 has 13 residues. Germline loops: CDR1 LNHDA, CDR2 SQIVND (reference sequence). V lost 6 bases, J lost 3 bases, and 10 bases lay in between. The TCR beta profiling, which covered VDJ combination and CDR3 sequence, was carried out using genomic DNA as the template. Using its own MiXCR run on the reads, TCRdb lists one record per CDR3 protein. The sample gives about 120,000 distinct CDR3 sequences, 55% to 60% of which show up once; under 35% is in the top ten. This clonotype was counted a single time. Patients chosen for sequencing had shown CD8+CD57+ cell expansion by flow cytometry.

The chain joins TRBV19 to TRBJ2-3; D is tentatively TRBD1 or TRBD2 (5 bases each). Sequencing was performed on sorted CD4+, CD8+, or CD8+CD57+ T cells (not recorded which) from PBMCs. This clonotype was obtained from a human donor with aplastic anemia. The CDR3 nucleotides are TGTGCCAGTAGGGGGGTGGGGACAGATACGCAGTATTTT. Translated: CASRGVGTDTQYF.